One T cell receptor (beta chain) is described in this entry. This clonotype was seen more than once but under ten times. This receptor's antigen is unknown. No quality values exist for individual bases; no much larger clone is one base distant. The protocol used for the library was multiplex PCR. Sequenced on an Illumina HiSeq 4000. CDR3 regions were amplified by Arm-PCR with iRepertoire HTBI primers to construct TCR beta libraries. PCR products were gel purified before sequencing. In the original analysis: Gene usage analysis of CDR3 amino acid clonotypes relied on the approximately 62 TRBV and about 15 TRBJ segments identified across samples. COPE and FqMerger were used to merge the filtered high-quality paired reads into contigs. BLAST was used to align contigs to the IMGT TRBV, TRBD and TRBJ reference genes, and CDR3 was defined following IMGT. Highly expanded clones were defined as clonotypes with a frequency above 0.1%. Repertoire diversity was measured by Shannon entropy, and V-J evenness by the Gini coefficient. A clonotype found in more than one individual was treated as public. TCRdb reprocessed the public reads (quality trimming at Q25 with fastp, clone calling with MiXCR) and kept in-frame beta chains. Entries that share a CDR3 protein sequence are merged under the most common genes and DNA. TCRdb, not the original authors, processed these V and J calls. The sample has around 400,000 distinct CDR3 sequences on record, approximately 12% of them singletons. Approximately 17% of the sample lies in the top ten.

The CDR3 contains 16 residues, cysteine and phenylalanine counted. Only the CDR3 DNA stays, 48 bases, in frame from base 1. CDR1 and CDR2 are read off the germline V gene as MGHRA and YSYEKL. V is reduced by 2 bases and J by 0 bases, leaving a spacing of 10 bases between them. This sample is drawn from a study of regulatory T cells in long-lasting Graves disease (dated by TCRdb to 2020 to 2023). About the investigation overall: In the newly diagnosed Graves' disease group, patients had been taking antithyroid drugs for less than 3 months. Peripheral blood TCR sequencing and RNA sequencing compared persistent Graves' disease patients with newly diagnosed Graves' disease patients. The study was conducted in China and was registered as a clinical trial. A total of 35 or so samples were covered by TCR sequencing, comprising some 13 persistent and around 20 newly diagnosed Graves' disease patients.

This specimen's time point label, interpreted: newly diagnosed GD, antithyroid drugs for less than 3 months. For both TCR sequencing and RNA sequencing, RNA was extracted from PBMCs in TRIzol. Graves' disease was diagnosed according to American Thyroid Association guidelines. The patients came from an endocrinology department in Xi'an, China. From each patient, around 8.3 milliliters of peripheral blood was collected into an EDTA anticoagulant tube. Ficoll Paque Plus density gradient separation was used to isolate PBMCs, and no additional T cell sorting was done. RNA quality was checked with an Agilent 2100 Bioanalyzer and agarose gel, and concentration with a NanoDrop 2000. Broad study findings and their caveats: Sequencing and analysis were limited to the TCR beta chain. The study examined only peripheral blood because the primary lesion, thyroid tissue, could not be accessed. Preferential use of TRBV28, TRBJ1-2 and TRBJ2-5 was observed in persistent disease, whereas TRBV20-1 and TRBJ2-1 were favored in newly diagnosed disease. Patients with persistent disease shared more public clonotypes (fewer than 3,000) than newly diagnosed patients did (around 930). Compared with newly diagnosed patients, patients with persistent Graves' disease had lower TCR Shannon entropy and fewer highly expanded clones, which suggests clonal expansion. The small sample size was acknowledged by the authors as a limitation that may reduce accuracy.

The sample also formed part of further work on T cells in Graves' hyperthyroidism and ophthalmopathy. That second report states: Graves' hyperthyroidism was defined as stable when no progression to ophthalmopathy occurred over 18 months of follow-up. Hyperthyroidism patients were newly diagnosed, with disease duration under 2 months, and aged 18 to 65 years. Patients with uncontrolled infections, other autoimmune diseases, pregnancy or lactation were excluded. Clinical symptoms, serum thyroxine and TRAb, thyroid ultrasound, and orbital computed tomography formed the basis for the diagnoses. For the first round of RT-PCR on the TCR CDR3, the HTBI primer set was used together with the Qiagen OneStep RT-PCR kit. Most expanded thyroid clonotypes (frequency above 0.001) were also detected in blood, suggesting blood repertoires may reflect thyroid immune responses. Ophthalmopathy was separated from stable hyperthyroidism by a 13 V-J signature model, with around 90% sensitivity and about 81% specificity obtained in cross-validation and 80%/75% obtained in testing. During validation, the model predicted progression to ophthalmopathy a median of about 6.5 months ahead of onset, with almost 71% sensitivity and 72.22% specificity. To identify distinguishing TCR V-J signatures, a discovery cohort of about 95 patients was used, comprising fewer than 45 with Graves' ophthalmopathy and approximately 58 with stable Graves' hyperthyroidism. Whether ophthalmopathy could be predicted prospectively was tested in an independent validation cohort made up of some 20 hyperthyroidism patients plus 17 patients who later progressed to ophthalmopathy. The roughly 91 discovery patients were randomly split 7:3 into training and test sets. The study also compared thyroid tissue and blood T-cell repertoires from five or six Graves' hyperthyroidism patients. After sampling, hyperthyroidism patients received methimazole starting at 30 mg daily, and ophthalmopathy patients received high-dose intravenous methylprednisolone. A second multiplex PCR round built the libraries, followed by size selection and purification. Sequencing of the libraries was done on an Illumina HiSeq2000 using paired-end 100 bp reads. SOAPnuke was used to process the raw data, throwing out any read that contained adapters or uncalled bases, had a mean Phred below 15, or lacked an exact constant-primer or identifier match. High-quality paired reads were merged using COPE v1.2.5, and each unique nucleotide sequence was defined as a clonotype. MiTCR v1.1 was used to align clonotypes to the IMGT TRBV, TRBD and TRBJ reference segments. The analysis was restricted to V-J combinations with a frequency above 0.0001, which together covered roughly 99% of the repertoires. The TCS score was defined as the ratio of F50 (clonal expansion) to E x V (chaos), calculated using BLOSUM62-based TCRdist between CDR3 peptides within each V-J. Welch's t-statistics and random forest reduced around 510 V-J features to roughly 13, which were used in a naive Bayes classifier (R e1071). Sample size was not statistically predetermined, and blinding of investigators to group allocation was not performed. TCR Vbeta CDR3 sequencing of 130 to 150 peripheral blood samples (over 40 ophthalmopathy, 75 to 80 hyperthyroidism and about 17 progressor patients) is reported in the paper.

The rearrangement joined TRBV4-1 to TRBJ2-2; TRBD1 is a weak D gene call, 6 bases matching. This TCR was sampled from a woman aged 18-35 years with Graves disease. Donor details come from another sample of the same person, matched by shared clones. This specimen consisted of peripheral blood mononuclear cells (PBMCs), obtained at new diagnosis, from a patient treated with antithyroid drugs. The CDR3 is CASSQLQGSNTGELFF. The DNA sequence follows: TGCGCCAGCAGCCAACTACAGGGCTCGAACACCGGGGAGCTGTTTTTT.